The clone carrying this TCR beta chain was recorded once. Profiled with immunoSEQ multiplex PCR; TCRdb holds only in-frame clones, not every one. The sample comprises around 130,000 clones, about 83% of which are singletons, and around 1.9% rests with the top ten. These data are taken from a study of cytomegalovirus exposure and HLA in healthy donors. The CDR3 has 15 amino acids. The ends were cut back, 1 base at V and 1 base at J, with 10 bases in the middle. Germline CDR1 is MNHNS and CDR2 is SASEGT. The chain employs TRBV6-1 and TRBJ2-5, with D possibly being TRBD2 (6 bases). This sequence originates from a woman aged 25 to 39 in good health and CMV-seronegative. The sample comprised PBMCs. This chain's CDR3 is CASSEDRGGQETQYF. As DNA, the CDR3 is TGTGCCAGCAGTGAAGATAGGGGAGGCCAAGAGACCCAGTACTTC.